What follows is one T cell receptor (beta chain) and its context. Its antigen is not identified. The junction had 9 bases not matched to a gene; V was cut back by 4 bases and J by 4 bases. The germline CDR1 and CDR2 sequences are DFQATT and SNEGSKA (reference sequence). The CDR3 consists of 15 residues. RNA transcripts were the template, and TCR beta CDR3 regions were amplified from them. A first-round RT-PCR used HTBI primers, followed by a second-round multiplex PCR. TCRdb passed the multiplex PCR reads through MiXCR, listing each CDR3 protein once. The sample contains about 1.1 million distinct CDR3 sequences, about 38% of which appear only once. This sample is part of a study of Graves' ophthalmopathy and Graves' hyperthyroidism. Study overall: Hyperthyroidism is called stable when no ophthalmopathy develops within 18 months of follow-up.

Newly diagnosed hyperthyroidism donors, aged 18 to 65, duration under 2 months. Whole-study results and caveats: Ophthalmopathy cases were distinguished from stable hyperthyroidism by a 13-signature model, reaching roughly 90% sensitivity and 70% to 84% specificity. Detection in blood was also observed for most expanded thyroid clonotypes above 0.001 frequency.

The sequencing input was peripheral blood or thyroid tissue (not recorded which). The gene calls are TRBV20-1 and TRBJ2-7; 11 positions agree with TRBD1. The TCR sequence derives from an adult man with Graves' hyperthyroidism. CDR3: CSATRTGGVGYEQYF. CDR3 bases: TGCAGTGCTACTCGGACAGGGGGCGTAGGGTACGAGCAGTACTTC.